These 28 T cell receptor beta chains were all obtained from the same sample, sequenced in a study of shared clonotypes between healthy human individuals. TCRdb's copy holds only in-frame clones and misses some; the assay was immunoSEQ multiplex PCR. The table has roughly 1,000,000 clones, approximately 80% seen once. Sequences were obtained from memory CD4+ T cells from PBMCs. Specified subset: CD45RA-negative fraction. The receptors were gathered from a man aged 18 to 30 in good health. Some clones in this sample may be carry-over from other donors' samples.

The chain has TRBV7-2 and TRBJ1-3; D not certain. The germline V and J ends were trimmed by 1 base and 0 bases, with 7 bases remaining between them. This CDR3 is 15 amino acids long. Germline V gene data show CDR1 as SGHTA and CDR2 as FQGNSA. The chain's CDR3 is CASSLVFDSGNTIYF. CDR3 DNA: TGTGCCAGCAGCTTAGTTTTTGACTCTGGAAACACCATATATTTT.

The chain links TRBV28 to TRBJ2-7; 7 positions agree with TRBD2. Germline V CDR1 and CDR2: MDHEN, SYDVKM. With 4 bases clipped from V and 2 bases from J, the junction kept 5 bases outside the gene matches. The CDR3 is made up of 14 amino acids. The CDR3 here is CASSSPGTTYEQYF. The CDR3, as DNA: TGTGCCAGCAGTTCTCCGGGGACTACCTACGAGCAGTACTTC.

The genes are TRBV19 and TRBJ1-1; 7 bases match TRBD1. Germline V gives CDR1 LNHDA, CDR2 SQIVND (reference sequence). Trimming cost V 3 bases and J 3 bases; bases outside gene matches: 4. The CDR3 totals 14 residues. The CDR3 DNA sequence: TGTGCCAGTAGTATCTCCAGGGGGGACACTGAAGCTTTCTTT. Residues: CASSISRGDTEAFF.

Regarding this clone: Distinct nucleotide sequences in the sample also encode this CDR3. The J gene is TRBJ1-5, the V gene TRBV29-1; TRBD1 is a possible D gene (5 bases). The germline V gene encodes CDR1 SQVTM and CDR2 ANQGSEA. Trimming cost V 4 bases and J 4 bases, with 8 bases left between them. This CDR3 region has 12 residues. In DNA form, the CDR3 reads TGCAGCGTTGGGGGGGTAAATCAGCCCCAGCATTTT. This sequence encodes CSVGGVNQPQHF. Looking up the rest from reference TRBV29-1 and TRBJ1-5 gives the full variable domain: SAVISQKPSRDICQRGTSLTIQCQVDSQVTMMFWYRQQPGQSLTLIATANQGSEATYESGFVIDKFPISRPNLTFSTLTVSNMSPEDSSIYLCSVGGVNQPQHFGDGTRLSIL.

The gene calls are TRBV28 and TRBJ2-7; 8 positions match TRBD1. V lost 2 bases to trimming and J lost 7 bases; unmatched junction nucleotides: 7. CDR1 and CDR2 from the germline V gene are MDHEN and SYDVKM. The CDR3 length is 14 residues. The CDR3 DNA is TGTGCCAGCAGTTTACGAGACAGGGGAAGAGAGCAGTACTTC. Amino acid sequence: CASSLRDRGREQYF.

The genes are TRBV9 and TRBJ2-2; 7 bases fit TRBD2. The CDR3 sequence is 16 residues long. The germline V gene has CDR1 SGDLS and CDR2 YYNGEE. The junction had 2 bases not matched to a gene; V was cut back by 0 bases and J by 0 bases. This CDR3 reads CASSVVGLANTGELFF. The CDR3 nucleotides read TGTGCCAGCAGCGTAGTAGGACTAGCGAACACCGGGGAGCTGTTTTTT.

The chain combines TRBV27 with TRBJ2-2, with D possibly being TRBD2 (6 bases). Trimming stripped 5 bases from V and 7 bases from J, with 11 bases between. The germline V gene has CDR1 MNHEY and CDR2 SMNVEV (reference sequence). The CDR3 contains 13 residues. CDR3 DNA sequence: TGTGCCAGCAGTCCGCACGGGGGCGGGGAGCTGTTTTTT. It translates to CASSPHGGGELFF.

The CDR3 spells CASSVLAGNTDTQYF. Written as DNA, the CDR3 is TGTGCCAGCAGCGTCCTAGCGGGGAACACAGATACGCAGTATTTT. The chain uses TRBV9 and TRBJ2-3, with 9 bases fitting TRBD2. The length of the CDR3 is 15 residues. The germline V gene encodes CDR1 SGDLS and CDR2 YYNGEE. V shed 2 bases and J 2 bases; nucleotides not matched to a gene: 3.

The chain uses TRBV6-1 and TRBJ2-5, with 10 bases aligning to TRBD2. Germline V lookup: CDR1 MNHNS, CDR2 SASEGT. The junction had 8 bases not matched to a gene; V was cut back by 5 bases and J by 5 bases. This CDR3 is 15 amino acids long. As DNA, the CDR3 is TGTGCCAGCAGTCTCGCTAGCGGGAGTTGGGAGACCCAGTACTTC. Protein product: CASSLASGSWETQYF.

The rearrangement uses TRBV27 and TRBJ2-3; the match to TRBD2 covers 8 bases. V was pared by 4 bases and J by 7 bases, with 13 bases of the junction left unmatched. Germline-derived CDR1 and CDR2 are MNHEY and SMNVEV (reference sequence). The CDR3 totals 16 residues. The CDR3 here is CASSSLGGRPRNTQYF. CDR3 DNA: TGTGCCAGCAGTTCGTTAGGCGGGAGGCCCCGTAATACGCAGTATTTT.

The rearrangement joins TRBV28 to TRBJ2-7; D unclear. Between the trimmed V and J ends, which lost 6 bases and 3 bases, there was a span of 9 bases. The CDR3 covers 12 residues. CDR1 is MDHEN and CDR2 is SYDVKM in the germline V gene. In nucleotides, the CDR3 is TGTGCCAGCAGAGGGCAAGTCTACGAGCAGTACTTC. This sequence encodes CASRGQVYEQYF.

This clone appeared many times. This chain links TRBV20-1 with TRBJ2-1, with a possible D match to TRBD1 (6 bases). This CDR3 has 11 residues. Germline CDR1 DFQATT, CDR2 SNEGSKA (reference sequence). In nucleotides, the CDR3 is TGCAGCGCTGGCAGGGGTGGAGAGCAGTTCTTC. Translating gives CSAGRGGEQFF.

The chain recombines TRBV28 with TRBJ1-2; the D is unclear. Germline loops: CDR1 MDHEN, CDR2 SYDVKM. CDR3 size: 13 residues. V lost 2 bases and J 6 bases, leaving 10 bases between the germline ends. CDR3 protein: CASSLGPGDGYTF. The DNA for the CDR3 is TGTGCCAGCAGTTTAGGGCCCGGAGATGGCTACACCTTC.

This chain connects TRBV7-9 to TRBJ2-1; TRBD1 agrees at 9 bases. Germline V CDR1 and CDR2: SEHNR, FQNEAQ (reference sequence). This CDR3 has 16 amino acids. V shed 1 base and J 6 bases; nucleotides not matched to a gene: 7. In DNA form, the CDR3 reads TGTGCCAGCAGCTTAGACCCGGGACAGGGTAGCAATGAGCAGTTCTTC. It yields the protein CASSLDPGQGSNEQFF. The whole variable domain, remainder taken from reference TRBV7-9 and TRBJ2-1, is DTGVSQNPRHKITKRGQNVTFRCDPISEHNRLYWYRQTLGQGPEFLTYFQNEAQLEKSRLLSDRFSAERPKGSFSTLEIQRTEQGDSAMYLCASSLDPGQGSNEQFFGPGTRLTVL.

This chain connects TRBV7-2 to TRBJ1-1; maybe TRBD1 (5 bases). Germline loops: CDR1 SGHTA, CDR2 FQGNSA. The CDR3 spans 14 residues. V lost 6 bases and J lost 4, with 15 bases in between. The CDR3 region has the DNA TGTGCCAGCAGAAGACAGACAGTGGGCACTGAAGCTTTCTTT. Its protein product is CASRRQTVGTEAFF.

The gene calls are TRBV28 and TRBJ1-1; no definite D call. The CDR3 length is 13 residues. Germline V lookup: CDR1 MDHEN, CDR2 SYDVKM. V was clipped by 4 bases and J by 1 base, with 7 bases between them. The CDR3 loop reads CASSYPQNTEAFF. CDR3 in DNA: TGTGCCAGCAGTTACCCCCAGAACACTGAAGCTTTCTTT.

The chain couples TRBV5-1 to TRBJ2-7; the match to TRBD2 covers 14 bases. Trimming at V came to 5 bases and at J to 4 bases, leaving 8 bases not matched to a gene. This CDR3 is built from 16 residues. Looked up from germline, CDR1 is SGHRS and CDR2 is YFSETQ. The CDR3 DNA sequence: TGCGCCAGCAGAAAAGGACTAGCGGGAGGAAGGTACGAGCAGTACTTC. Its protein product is CASRKGLAGGRYEQYF. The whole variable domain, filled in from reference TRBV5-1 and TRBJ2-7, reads KAGVTQTPRYLIKTRGQQVTLSCSPISGHRSVSWYQQTPGQGLQFLFEYFSETQRNKGNFPGRFSGRQFSNSRSEMNVSTLELGDSALYLCASRKGLAGGRYEQYFGPGTRLTVT.

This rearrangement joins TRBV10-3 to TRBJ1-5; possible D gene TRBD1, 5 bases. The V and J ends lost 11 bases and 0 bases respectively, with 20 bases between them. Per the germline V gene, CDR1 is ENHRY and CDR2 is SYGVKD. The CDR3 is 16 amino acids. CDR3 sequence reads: CASHGGTFASNQPQHF. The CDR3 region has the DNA TGTGCCTCACACGGGGGGACCTTCGCTAGCAATCAGCCCCAGCATTTT.

In nucleotides, the CDR3 is TGTGCCAGCAGTACCACGACAGTTCCCCACGAGCAGTACTTC. This translates into CASSTTTVPHEQYF. V is TRBV27 and J is TRBJ2-7, with D tentatively TRBD1 (5 bases). CDR3 length: 14 amino acids. Trimming removed 5 bases from V and 5 bases from J, with 16 bases in between. Germline-derived CDR1 and CDR2 are MNHEY and SMNVEV (reference sequence).

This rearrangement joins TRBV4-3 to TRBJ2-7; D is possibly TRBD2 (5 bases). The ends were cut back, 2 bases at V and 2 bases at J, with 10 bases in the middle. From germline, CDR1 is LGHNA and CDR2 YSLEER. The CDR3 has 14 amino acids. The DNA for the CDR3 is TGCGCCAGCAGCCAATACAGCGGTCCCTACGAGCAGTACTTC. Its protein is CASSQYSGPYEQYF.

CDR3 DNA sequence: TGCGCCAGCAGCACGACAGGGTCTAGCACAGATACGCAGTATTTT. Its protein product is CASSTTGSSTDTQYF. This sequence joins TRBV5-1 and TRBJ2-3; 7 bases agree with TRBD1. Germline loops: CDR1 SGHRS, CDR2 YFSETQ. The V gene end was trimmed by 4 bases and the J gene end by 0 bases; junction bases not matched to a gene: 5. This CDR3 region has 15 residues.

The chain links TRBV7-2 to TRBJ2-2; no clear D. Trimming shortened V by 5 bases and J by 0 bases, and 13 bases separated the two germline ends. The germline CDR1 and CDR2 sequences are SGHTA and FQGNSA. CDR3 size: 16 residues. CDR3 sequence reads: CASSLRASANTGELFF. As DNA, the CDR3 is TGTGCCAGCAGCCTACGCGCTAGTGCGAACACCGGGGAGCTGTTTTTT.

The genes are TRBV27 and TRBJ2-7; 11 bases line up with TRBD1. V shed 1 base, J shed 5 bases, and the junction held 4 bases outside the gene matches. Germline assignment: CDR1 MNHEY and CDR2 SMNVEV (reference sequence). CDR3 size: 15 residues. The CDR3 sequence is CASSLLGQGGNEQYF. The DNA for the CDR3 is TGTGCCAGCAGTTTATTGGGACAGGGGGGTAACGAGCAGTACTTC.

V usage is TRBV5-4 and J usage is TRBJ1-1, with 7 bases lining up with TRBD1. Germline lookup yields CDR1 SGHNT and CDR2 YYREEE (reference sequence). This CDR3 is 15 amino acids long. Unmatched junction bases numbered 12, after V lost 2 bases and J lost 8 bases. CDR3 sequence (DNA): TGTGCCAGCAGCTTAAACCAAGGGACAGCGAAGGAAGCTTTCTTT. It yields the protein CASSLNQGTAKEAFF.

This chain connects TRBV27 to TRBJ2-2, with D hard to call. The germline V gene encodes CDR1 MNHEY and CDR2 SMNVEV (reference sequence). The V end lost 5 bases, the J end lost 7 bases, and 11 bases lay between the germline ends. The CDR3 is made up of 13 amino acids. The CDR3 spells CASSRNGHGELFF. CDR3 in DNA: TGTGCCAGCAGTCGTAACGGCCACGGGGAGCTGTTTTTT.

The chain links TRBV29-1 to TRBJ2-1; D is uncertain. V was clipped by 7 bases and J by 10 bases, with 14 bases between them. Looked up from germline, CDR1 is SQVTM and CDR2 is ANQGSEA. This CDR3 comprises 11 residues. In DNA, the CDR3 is TGCAGCGCCTCGGAGTCCGACGAGCAGTTCTTC. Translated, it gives CSASESDEQFF.

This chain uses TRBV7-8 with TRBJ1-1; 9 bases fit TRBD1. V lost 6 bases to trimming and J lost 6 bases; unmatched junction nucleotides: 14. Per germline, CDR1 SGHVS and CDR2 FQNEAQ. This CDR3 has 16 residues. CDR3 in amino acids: CASRETRDRAVAEAFF. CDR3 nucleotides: TGTGCCAGCAGAGAAACAAGGGACAGGGCGGTCGCTGAAGCTTTCTTT.

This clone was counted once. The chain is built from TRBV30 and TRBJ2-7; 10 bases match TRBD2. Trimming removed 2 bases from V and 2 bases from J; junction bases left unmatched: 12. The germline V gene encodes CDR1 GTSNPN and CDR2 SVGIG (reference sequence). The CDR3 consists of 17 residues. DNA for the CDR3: TGTGCCTGGAGTATCTCTCGGACTAGCGGTTTTACCTACGAGCAGTACTTC. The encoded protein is CAWSISRTSGFTYEQYF.